Given below is one TCR beta chain in context. A few counts support this clone. The antigen this receptor binds is unknown. No base-level quality is on record; no much larger clone is a single base apart. The sample originates from a study of cytomegalovirus exposure and HLA in healthy donors (dated 2017 in TCRdb). With regard to the full study: An earlier analysis of several hundred of the donors reported about 280 Gb of sequence data and 95 million to 120 million unique TCR beta sequences obtained from about 200 million T cells. Besides the first cohort of 550 to 750 subjects, a separate validation cohort made up of roughly 120 different subjects was used. An early release that covered fewer than 750 HLA-typed donors contained 300 to 350 gigabases of sequencing data and about 84 million unique TCR sequences. Typing coverage differed by locus: A, B, C, DRB1 and DQB1 were typed in roughly 629-640 donors, DQA1 in about 550, DPA1 in 600 to 610, and DPB1 in approximately 450. In the later analysis, no new phenotypic data were used to find candidate immune exposures; instead, reliance was placed on TCR beta sequences and their occurrence across donors. The study aimed to test whether signatures of past pathogen exposure could be identified by cataloging public T cell receptors. About five DR-DQ haplotypes were treated as single units for association and clustering because of strong linkage in the cohort. An earlier analysis of fewer than 700 of the donors applied high-throughput TCR beta sequencing to assess whether each TCR beta V gene segment acted as functional or pseudogenic. HLA typing included class I and class II loci at four-digit resolution. A later genetic analysis used genome-wide SNP genotypes for 398 of the 666 donors, treating that subset as a discovery cohort. On average, 235,054 unique TCR beta nucleotide sequences were sequenced per donor among several hundred genotyped donors of the cohort, with around 19% of those sequences being non-productive. The study profiled the T cell repertoires of more than 500 subjects by immunosequencing and related them to cytomegalovirus serostatus. Alongside the repertoire data, information on donor age, sex, ethnicity and CMV serostatus was compiled. To predict cytomegalovirus infection status, the study brought together high-throughput TCR immunosequencing, statistical association of individual TCRs with disease status, and machine learning. Among the approximately 430 genotyped donors, more than 70% belonged to the genetic ancestry cluster associated with self-reported Caucasian donors. Every repertoire in the discovery cohort had been generated on one and the same sequencing platform. A later analysis re-examined previously published TCR beta repertoires from 500 to 700 donors and added high-resolution HLA genotyping to investigate patterns of TCR occurrence.

Overall results and qualifications from the work: In both the original and validation cohorts, the classifier was reported to diagnose cytomegalovirus status with high specificity and sensitivity. The only immune exposure information available for the cohort was CMV serostatus. A cluster of highly shared sequence variants was judged likely to be a technical artifact of the sequencing pipeline. A later analysis associated 16,951 TCR beta sequences with specific HLA alleles at a false discovery rate of 0.05. Only TCR beta chains were sequenced in this cohort, and the absence of alpha or paired-chain data limited detectable features. Because the 87-base-pair reads could not distinguish some IMGT-functional V segments, including TRBV6-2 and TRBV6-3, those segments were excluded. Presence/absence analyses assumed roughly uniform sequencing depth across donors, an assumption that may not hold. A further reported finding was that TCR beta sequences accurately predicted the HLA-A and HLA-B alleles for most subjects in the first cohort. Seventeen rarely observed V segments, including chromosome 9 orphons, were excluded from the earlier analysis of just under 600 of the donors because counts were too low. Correlated functional status among segregating V segments might be attributable to linkage disequilibrium, but an unknown experimental factor could not be ruled out. A later analysis found that most CMV-associated TCR beta chains appeared HLA-restricted, with HLA associations seemingly driven largely by CMV exposure. Because HLA typing was unavailable for some donors at each locus, only the typed subset was used in association tests. In a later analysis, HLA-associated TCR beta chains were found to be more clonally expanded and to have lower generation probabilities than equally common non-associated chains. A later analysis found that TCR association rates varied across HLA loci, with DRB1 alleles showing the most associated TCRs and HLA-C alleles the fewest. According to the authors, the approach could potentially be generalized to other disease states and immunological phenotypes. When HLA alleles, especially DR and DQ, strongly co-occurred, TCR associations were difficult to assign to individual alleles. Broadly in line with IMGT annotations, most TCR beta V segments showed up in productive rearrangements about 90% or about 30% of the time in an earlier analysis of approximately 640 of the donors. The study listed 150 to 200 TCR beta chains as associated with cytomegalovirus. According to a later genetic analysis, donors in an Asian-associated ancestry cluster had fewer N-insertions in productive TCRs than the approximately 610-donor mean. According to a later analysis, parvovirus B19, influenza, CMV and Epstein-Barr virus appeared linked to several top co-occurrence clusters. Across donors, most TCR sequences were observed very rarely, whereas some public TCRs were present in many individuals. Three of the identified cytomegalovirus-associated TCR beta chains were confirmed in vitro to be specific for cytomegalovirus antigens. A later genetic analysis associated a missense DCLRE1C variant with V-gene and J-gene trimming of TCR beta chains, and an independent cohort replicated the association.

The cohort was made up of 500 to 800 healthy bone marrow donors. Cohort members were all nominally healthy when sampled, although unrecorded immune exposures were likely present. The donor tested CMV seronegative, placing the donor among the 352 seronegative members of the cohort. Every donor gave a peripheral blood sample, and the peripheral blood mononuclear cells from that sample were used for TCR beta sequencing. Genomic DNA extraction from the blood cell samples was performed with the Qiagen DNeasy Blood Extraction Kit. Library construction relied on the immunoSEQ multiplex PCR assay. For the multiplex PCR, a mixture combining 60 forward primers for TCR Vbeta segments and 13 reverse primers for TCR Jbeta segments was used. The CDR3 region of rearranged TCR beta genes was amplified from genomic DNA by a multiplex PCR assay. The amplified TCR beta libraries were sequenced on the Illumina HiSeq System as 87-base-pair reads. The study's processing was this. A later analysis counted 75 million to 100 million unique TCR beta chains across the 500 to 850 repertoires, and 9 million to 14 million of these chains were shared by at least two donors. A nearest-neighbor algorithm error-corrected the raw reads and collapsed the reads into unique sequences, merging closely related sequences to remove PCR and sequencing errors. V, D and J gene segments were assigned by aligning CDR3 sequences to IMGT reference sequences. For a sequence to be retained, a match of at least six nucleotides to both a V gene segment and a J gene segment was required. A rearrangement was called productive if the CDR3 had no stop codons and remained in frame with V and J, and every other rearrangement was called non-productive. CDR3 was defined according to IMGT convention as the region running from the second conserved V-encoded cysteine to the conserved J-encoded phenylalanine. The earlier analysis of around 640 of the donors excluded sequences that lacked an unambiguous match to a single V gene segment. An earlier analysis of several hundred of the donors classified V segments as functional when productive rearrangements were above 56.7% and as segregating when the standard deviation between donors was above 5%. A statistical classification framework was built for diagnosing cytomegalovirus status from the catalog of TCR beta chain sequences. In a later analysis, TCR nucleotide sequences were compared against IMGT/GENE-DB human TR gene sequences so that V and J genes could be assigned. In a later analysis, CDR3 sequences and most-parsimonious VDJ recombination scenarios were assigned using the TCRdist pipeline. In a later analysis, every TCR beta chain was defined by the combination of its CDR3 amino acid sequence and its V-gene family, and reads without a unique V-gene family were dropped. In a later analysis, around 650 highly shared, low-generation-probability nucleotide sequences were removed to address suspected cross-contamination and a sequencing artifact. For each public chain, a later analysis derived a clonal expansion index from normalized ranks of inferred template counts within each repertoire. In a later analysis, generation probabilities were computed using a VDJ recombination model fitted to out-of-frame rearrangements, and the results were checked against IGoR. A later analysis scored TCR-TCR, TCR-HLA and TCR-CMV co-occurrence with hypergeometric tests, applying a repertoire-size bias correction to TCR pairs. False discovery rates were estimated in a later analysis by permuting HLA or CMV assignments 20 times. A later analysis grouped co-occurring TCRs with DBSCAN, adding TCRdist sequence similarity when clustering within HLA-allele-positive subsets. For co-occurrence clustering, repertoires with fewer than 30,000 or more than 120,000 public chains were excluded, along with 5 or 6 repertoires with anomalous nucleotide sharing. TCRdb took over this immuneACCESS table, retaining in-frame rearrangements with V and J assigned. Such tables are incomplete; in checked studies, under half of the missing clones stem from an unresolved V gene, and the remainder is unexplained. Clonal size and the V and J genes are those of that table, whereas D and trimming came from the DNA. The sample table contains roughly 100,000 clones; only one count was recorded for around 60% of them. 2.5% to 4% of the sample rests with the top ten.

In the germline V gene (reference sequence), CDR1 corresponds to MNHEY and CDR2 to SMNVEV. From the cysteine up to the phenylalanine, the CDR3 has a length of 13 residues. Only the CDR3 DNA stays, 39 bases, in frame from base 1. From V the trimming removes 7 bases and from J it removes 2 bases, while the gene matches leave 5 bases of the junction unaccounted for. Material: PBMCs. This clonotype originated in a woman in her forties or fifties in good health and CMV-seronegative. The chain was built from TRBV27 and TRBJ2-7; 7 central nucleotides agree with TRBD2. The nucleotide sequence is given as TGTGCCAGCATTGGGGGGGGGACCTACGAGCAGTACTTC. It codes for CASIGGGTYEQYF.